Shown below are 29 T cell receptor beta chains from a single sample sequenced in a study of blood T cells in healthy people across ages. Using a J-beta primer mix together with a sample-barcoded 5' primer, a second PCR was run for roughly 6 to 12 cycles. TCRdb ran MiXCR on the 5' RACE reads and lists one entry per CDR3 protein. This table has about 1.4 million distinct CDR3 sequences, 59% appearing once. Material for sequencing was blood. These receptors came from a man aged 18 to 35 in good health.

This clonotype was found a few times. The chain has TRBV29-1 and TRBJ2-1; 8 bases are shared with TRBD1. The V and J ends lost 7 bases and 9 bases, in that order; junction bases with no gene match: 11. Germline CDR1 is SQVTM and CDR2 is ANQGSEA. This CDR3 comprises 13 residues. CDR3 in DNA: TGCAGCGCCGCCGGGACAGGCTTTAGTGAGCAGTTCTTC. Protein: CSAAGTGFSEQFF.

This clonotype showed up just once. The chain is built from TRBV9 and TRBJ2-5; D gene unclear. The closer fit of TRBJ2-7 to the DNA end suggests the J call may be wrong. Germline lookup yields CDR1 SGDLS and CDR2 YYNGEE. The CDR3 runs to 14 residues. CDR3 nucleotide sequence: TGTGCCAGCAGCTCGGAACCGGGCCCTTCCGAGCAGTACTTC. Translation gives CASSSEPGPSEQYF.

CDR3 sequence: CSARDRGWETQYF. For the CDR3, the DNA is TGCAGTGCTAGAGACAGGGGTTGGGAGACCCAGTACTTC. J is TRBJ2-5 and V is TRBV20-1, with TRBD1 as a possible D gene (6 bases). This CDR3 is built from 13 residues. Germline lookup yields CDR1 DFQATT and CDR2 SNEGSKA (reference sequence). Trimming removed 0 bases from V and 5 bases from J, with 10 bases in between.

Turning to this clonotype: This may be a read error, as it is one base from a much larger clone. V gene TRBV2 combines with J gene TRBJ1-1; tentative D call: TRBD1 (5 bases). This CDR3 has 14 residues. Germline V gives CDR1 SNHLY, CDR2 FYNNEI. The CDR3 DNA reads TGTGCCAGCAGTGAAGACAGGATGAACACTGAAACTTTCTTT. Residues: CASSEDRMNTETFF.

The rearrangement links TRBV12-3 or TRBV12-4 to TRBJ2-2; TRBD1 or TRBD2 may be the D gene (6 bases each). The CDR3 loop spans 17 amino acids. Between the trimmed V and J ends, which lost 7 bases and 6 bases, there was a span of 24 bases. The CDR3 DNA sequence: TGTGCCAGCATTATATACCCCGGGGGCGGGATCGCCGGGGAGCTGTTTTTT. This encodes CASIIYPGGGIAGELFF.

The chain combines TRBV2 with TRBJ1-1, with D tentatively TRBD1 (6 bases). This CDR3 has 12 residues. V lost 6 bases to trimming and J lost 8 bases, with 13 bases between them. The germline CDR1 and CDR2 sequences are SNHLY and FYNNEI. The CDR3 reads CASREDSYEAFF. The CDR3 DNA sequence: TGTGCCAGCAGGGAGGACAGCTACGAAGCTTTCTTT.

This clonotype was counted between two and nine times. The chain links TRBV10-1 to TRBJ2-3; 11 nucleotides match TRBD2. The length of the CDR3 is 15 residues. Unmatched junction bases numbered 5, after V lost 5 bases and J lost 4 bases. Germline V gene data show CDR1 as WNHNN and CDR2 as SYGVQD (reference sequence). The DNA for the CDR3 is TGCGCCAGCAGTCCTAGCGGGGGGAACGCAGATACGCAGTATTTT. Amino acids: CASSPSGGNADTQYF.

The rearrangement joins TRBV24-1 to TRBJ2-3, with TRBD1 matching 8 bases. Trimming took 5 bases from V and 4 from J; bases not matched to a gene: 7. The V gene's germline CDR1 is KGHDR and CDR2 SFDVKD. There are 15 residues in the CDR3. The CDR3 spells CATSAHRGSPDTQYF. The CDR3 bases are TGTGCCACCAGTGCCCACAGGGGGTCCCCAGATACGCAGTATTTT.

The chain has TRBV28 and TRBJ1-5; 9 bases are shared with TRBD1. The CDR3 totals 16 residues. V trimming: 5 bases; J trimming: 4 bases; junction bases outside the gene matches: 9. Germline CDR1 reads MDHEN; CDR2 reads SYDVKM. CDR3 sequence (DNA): TGTGCCAGCAGTCTGACAGGGACAGGGACTAATCAGCCCCAGCATTTT. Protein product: CASSLTGTGTNQPQHF.

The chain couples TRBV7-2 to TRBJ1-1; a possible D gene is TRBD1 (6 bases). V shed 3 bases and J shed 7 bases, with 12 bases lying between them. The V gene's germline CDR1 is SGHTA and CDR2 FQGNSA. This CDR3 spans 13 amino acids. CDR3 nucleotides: TGTGCCAGCAGCTTTACAGGGTACAGTGAAGCTTTCTTT. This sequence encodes CASSFTGYSEAFF.

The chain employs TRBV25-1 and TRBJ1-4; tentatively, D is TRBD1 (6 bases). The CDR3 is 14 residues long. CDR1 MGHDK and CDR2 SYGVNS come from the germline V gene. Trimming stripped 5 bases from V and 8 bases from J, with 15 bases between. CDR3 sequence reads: CASSTTGNGEKLFF. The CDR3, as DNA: TGTGCCAGCAGTACTACAGGGAACGGAGAAAAACTGTTTTTT. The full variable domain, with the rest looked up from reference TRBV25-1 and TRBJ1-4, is EADIYQTPRYLVIGTGKKITLECSQTMGHDKMYWYQQDPGMELHLIHYSYGVNSTEKGDLSSESTVSRIRTEHFPLTLESARPSHTSQYLCASSTTGNGEKLFFGSGTQLSVL.

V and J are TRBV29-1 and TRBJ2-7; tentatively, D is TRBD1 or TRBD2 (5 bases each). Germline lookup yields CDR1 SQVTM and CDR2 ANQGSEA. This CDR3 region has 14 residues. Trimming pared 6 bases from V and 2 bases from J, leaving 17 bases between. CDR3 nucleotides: TGCAGCGTCGGTGGGACGACTAACCCCTACGAGCAGTACTTC. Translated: CSVGGTTNPYEQYF.

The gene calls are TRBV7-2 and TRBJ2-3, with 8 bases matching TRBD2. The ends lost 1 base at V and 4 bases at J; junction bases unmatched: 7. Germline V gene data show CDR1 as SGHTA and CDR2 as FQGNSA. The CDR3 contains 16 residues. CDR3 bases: TGTGCCAGCAGCTTAGGTCCGGGAGGGCTGGCAGATACGCAGTATTTT. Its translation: CASSLGPGGLADTQYF.

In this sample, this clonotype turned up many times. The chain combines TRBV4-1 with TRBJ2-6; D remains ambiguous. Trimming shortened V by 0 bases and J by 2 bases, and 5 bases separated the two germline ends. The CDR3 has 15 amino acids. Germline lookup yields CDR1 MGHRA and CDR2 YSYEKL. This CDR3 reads CASSQEETGANVLTF. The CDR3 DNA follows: TGCGCCAGCAGCCAAGAGGAAACTGGGGCCAACGTCCTGACTTTC.

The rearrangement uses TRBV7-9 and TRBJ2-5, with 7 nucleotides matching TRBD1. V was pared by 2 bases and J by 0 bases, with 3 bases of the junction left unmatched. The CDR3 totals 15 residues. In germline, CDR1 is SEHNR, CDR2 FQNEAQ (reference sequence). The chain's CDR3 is CASSLLGQDQETQYF. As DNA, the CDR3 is TGTGCCAGCAGCTTACTCGGACAGGACCAAGAGACCCAGTACTTC.

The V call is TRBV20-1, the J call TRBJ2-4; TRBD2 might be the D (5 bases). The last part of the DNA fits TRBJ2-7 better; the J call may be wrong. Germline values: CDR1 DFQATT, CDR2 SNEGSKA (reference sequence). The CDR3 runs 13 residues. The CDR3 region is CSARELEGSEQYF. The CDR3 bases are TGCAGTGCTAGAGAGCTCGAGGGTAGCGAGCAGTACTTC.

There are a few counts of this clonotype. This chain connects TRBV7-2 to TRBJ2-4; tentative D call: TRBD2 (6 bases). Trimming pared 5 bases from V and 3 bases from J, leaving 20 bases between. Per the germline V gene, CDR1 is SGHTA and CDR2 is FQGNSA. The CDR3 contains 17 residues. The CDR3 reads CASSPTVLIADKNIQYF. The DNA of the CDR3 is TGTGCCAGCAGCCCAACTGTCCTAATAGCGGACAAAAACATTCAGTACTTC.

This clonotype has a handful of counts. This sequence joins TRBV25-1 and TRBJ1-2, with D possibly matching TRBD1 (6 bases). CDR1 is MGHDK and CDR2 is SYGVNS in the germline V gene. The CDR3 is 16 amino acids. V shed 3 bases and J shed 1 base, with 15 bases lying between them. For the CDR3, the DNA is TGTGCCAGCAGTGATCAGACAAGGGGGGATAACTATGGCTACACCTTC. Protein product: CASSDQTRGDNYGYTF.

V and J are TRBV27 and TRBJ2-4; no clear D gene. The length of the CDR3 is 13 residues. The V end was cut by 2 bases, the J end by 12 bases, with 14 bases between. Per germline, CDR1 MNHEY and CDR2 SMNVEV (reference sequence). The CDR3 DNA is TGTGCCAGCAGTTTAAGAGTGGGCTACGATCAGTACTTC. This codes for CASSLRVGYDQYF.

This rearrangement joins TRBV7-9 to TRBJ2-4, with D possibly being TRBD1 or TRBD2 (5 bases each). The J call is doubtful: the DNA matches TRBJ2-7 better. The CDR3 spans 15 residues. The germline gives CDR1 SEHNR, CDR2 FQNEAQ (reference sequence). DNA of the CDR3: TGTGCCAGCAGCTCTCCTACCGGGACCTACTACGAGCAGTACTTC. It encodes CASSSPTGTYYEQYF.

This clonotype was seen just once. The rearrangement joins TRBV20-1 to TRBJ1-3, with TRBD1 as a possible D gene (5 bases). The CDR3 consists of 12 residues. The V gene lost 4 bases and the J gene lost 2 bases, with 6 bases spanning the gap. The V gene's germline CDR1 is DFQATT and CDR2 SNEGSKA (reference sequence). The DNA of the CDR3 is TGCAGTGCTATGGGGGCTGGAAACACCATATATTTT. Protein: CSAMGAGNTIYF.

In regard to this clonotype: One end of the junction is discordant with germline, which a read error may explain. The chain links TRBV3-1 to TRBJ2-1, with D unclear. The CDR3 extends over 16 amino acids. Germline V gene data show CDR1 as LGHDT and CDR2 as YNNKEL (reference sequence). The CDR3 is CACSPPTPSSYNEQFF. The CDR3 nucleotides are TGTGCCTGCAGCCCACCCACCCCGAGCTCCTACAATGAGCAGTTCTTC.

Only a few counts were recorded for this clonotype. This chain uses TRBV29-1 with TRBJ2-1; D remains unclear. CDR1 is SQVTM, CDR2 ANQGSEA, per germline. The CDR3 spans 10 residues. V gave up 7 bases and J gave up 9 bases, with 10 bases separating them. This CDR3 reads CSALVGEQFF. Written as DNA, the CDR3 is TGCAGCGCCCTGGTGGGTGAGCAGTTCTTC.

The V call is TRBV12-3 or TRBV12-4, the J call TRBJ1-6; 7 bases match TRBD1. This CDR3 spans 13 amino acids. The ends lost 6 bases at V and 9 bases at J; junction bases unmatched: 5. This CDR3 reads CASRGDSPSPLHF. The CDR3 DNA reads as TGTGCCAGCAGGGGGGACAGTCCTTCACCCCTCCACTTT.

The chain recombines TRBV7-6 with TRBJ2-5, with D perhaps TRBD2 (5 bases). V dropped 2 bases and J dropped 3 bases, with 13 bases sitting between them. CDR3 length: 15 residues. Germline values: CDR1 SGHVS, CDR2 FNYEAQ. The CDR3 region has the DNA TGTGCCAGCAGCTTATTGGGGAGTACTAAAGAGACCCAGTACTTC. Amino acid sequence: CASSLLGSTKETQYF.

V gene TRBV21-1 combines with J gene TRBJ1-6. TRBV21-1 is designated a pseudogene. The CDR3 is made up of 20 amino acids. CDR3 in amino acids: CASSKVALENFSSYNSPLHF. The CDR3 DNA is TGTGCCAGCAGCAAAGTGGCCCTTGAGAATTTCAGCTCCTATAATTCACCCCTCCACTTT.

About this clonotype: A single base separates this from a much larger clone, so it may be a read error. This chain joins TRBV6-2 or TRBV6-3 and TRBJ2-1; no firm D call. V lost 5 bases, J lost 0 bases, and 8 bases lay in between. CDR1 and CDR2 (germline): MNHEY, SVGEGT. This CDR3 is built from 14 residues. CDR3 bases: TGTGCCAGCAGTCTCCCGAACTCCTACAATGAGCAGTTCTTC. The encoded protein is CASSLPNSYNEQFF.

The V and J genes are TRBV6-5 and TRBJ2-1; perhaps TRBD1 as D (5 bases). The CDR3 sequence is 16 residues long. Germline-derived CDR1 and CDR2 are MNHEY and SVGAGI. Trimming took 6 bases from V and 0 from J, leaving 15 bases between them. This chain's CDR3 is CASRTTGSSSYNEQFF. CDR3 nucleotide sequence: TGTGCCAGCAGAACTACAGGCTCAAGCTCCTACAATGAGCAGTTCTTC.

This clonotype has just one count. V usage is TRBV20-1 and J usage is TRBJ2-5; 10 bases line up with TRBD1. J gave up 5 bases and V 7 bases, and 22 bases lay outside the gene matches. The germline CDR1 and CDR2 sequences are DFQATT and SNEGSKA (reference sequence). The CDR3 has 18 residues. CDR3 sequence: CSVGKTGGGGLKYETQYF. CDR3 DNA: TGCAGTGTCGGGAAGACAGGGGGCGGGGGGCTTAAGTATGAGACCCAGTACTTC.